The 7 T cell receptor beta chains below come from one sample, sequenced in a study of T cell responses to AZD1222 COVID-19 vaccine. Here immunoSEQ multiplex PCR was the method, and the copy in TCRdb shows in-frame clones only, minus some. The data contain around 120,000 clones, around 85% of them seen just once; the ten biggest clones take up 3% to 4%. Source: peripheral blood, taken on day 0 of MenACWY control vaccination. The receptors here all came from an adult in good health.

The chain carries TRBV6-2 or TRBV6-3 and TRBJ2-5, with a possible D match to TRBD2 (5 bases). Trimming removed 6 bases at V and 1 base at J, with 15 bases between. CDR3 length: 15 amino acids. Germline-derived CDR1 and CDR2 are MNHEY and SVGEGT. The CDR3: CASSTPPGIQETQYF. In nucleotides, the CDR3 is TGTGCCAGCAGCACCCCTCCGGGGATCCAAGAGACCCAGTACTTC.

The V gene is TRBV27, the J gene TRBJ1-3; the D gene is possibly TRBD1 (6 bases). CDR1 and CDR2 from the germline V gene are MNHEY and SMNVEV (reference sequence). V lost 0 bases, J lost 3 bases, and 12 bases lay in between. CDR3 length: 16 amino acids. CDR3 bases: TGTGCCAGCAGTTTATCCTATAGGGGGGGTGGAAACACCATATATTTT. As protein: CASSLSYRGGGNTIYF.

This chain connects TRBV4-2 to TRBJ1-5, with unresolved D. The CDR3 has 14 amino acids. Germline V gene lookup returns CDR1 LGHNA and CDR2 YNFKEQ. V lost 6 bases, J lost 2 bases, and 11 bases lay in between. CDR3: CASSLDAGNQPQHF. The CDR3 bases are TGTGCCAGCAGTCTGGACGCCGGCAATCAGCCCCAGCATTTT.

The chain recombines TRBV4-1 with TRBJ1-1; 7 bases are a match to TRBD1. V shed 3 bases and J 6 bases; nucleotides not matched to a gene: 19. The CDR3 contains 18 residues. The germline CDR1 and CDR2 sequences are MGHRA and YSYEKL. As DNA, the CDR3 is TGCGCCAGCAGCCAGCCAGCGGCCGACAGGGTGGGCTTCGCTGAAGCTTTCTTT. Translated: CASSQPAADRVGFAEAFF.

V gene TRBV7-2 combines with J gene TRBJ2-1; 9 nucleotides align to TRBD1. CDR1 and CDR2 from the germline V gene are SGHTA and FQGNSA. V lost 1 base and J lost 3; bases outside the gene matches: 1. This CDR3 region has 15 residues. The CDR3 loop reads CASSLGQGVYNEQFF. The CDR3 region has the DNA TGTGCCAGCAGCTTAGGACAGGGGGTCTACAATGAGCAGTTCTTC.

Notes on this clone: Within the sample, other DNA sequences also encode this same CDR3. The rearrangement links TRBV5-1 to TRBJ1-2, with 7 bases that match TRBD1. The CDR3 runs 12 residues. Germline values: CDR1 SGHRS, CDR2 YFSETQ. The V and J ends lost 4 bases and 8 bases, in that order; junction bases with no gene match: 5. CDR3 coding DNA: TGCGCCAGCAGCCGGACAGGAGACGGCTACACCTTC. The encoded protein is CASSRTGDGYTF.

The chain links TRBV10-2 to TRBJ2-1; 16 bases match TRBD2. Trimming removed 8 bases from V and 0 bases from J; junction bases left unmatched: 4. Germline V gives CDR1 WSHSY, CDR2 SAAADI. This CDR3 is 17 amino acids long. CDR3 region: CASRGLAGGSSYNEQFF. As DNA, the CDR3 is TGCGCCAGCCGGGGACTAGCGGGGGGGTCCTCCTACAATGAGCAGTTCTTC.